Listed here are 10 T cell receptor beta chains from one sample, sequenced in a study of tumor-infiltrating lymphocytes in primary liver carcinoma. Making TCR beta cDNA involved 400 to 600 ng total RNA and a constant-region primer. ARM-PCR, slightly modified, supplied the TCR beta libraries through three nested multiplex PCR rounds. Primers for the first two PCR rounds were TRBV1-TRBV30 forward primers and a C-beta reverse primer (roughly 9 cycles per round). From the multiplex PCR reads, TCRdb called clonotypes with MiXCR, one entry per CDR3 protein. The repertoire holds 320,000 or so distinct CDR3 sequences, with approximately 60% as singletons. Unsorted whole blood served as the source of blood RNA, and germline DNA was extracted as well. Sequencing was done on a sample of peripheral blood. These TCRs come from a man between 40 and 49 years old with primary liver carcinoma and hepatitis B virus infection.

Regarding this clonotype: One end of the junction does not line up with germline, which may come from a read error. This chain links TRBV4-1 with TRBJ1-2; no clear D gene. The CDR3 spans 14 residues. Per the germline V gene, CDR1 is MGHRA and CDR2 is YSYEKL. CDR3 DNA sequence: TGCGCCAGCAGCCAAGATCCAATGCTCTATGACTACACCTTC. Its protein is CASSQDPMLYDYTF.

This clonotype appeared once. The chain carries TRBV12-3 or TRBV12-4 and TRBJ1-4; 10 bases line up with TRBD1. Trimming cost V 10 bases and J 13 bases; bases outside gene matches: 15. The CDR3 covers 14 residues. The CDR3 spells CANGGTGDRNGLFF. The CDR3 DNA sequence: TGTGCCAACGGGGGGACAGGGGACCGAAACGGACTGTTTTTT.

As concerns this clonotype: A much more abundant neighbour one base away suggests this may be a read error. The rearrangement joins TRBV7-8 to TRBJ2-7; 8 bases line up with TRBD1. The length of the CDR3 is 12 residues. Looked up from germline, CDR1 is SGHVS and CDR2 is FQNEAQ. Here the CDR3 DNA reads TGTGCCAACAGCCTACAAACAGGGGGACTGTACTTC. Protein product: CANSLQTGGLYF.

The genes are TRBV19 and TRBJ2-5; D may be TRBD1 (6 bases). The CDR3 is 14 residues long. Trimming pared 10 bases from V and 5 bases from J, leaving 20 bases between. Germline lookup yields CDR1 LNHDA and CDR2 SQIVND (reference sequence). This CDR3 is CATSKQGRTETQYF. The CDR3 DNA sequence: TGTGCCACTAGCAAGCAGGGGCGGACGGAGACCCAGTACTTC.

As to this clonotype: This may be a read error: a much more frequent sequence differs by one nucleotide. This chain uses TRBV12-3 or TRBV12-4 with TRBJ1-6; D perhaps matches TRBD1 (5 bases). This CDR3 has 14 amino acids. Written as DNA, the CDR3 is TGTACCAGCATGAGGACACGGTCTAATTCACCCCTCCACTTT. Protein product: CTSMRTRSNSPLHF.

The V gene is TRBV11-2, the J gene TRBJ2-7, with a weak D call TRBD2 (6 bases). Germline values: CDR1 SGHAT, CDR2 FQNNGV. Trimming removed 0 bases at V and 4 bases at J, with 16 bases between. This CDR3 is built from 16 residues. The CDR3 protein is CASSLDRTNASYEQYF. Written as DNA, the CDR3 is TGTGCCAGCAGCTTAGATAGGACTAACGCGTCATACGAGCAGTACTTC.

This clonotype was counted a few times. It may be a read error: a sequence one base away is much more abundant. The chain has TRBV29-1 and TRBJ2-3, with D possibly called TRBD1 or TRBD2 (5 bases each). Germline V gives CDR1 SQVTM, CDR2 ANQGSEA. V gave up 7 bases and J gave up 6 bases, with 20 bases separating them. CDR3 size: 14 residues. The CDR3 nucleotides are TGCAGCGCCCGGGTGGCCAGGGCGGGCGATACGCAGTATTTT. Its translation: CSARVARAGDTQYF.

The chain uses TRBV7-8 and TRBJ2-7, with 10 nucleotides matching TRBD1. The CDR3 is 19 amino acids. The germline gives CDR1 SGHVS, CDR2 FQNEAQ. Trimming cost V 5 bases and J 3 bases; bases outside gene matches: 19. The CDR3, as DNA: TGTGCCAGCAGCCGGCGAACCGGGACAGGGGACCTAGGCTTCTACGAGCAGTACTTC. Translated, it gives CASSRRTGTGDLGFYEQYF.

CDR3 sequence: CATSDSSLGNTEAFF. The CDR3 DNA reads as TGTGCCACCAGTGATTCTTCTCTGGGCAACACTGAAGCTTTCTTT. The J gene is TRBJ1-1, the V gene TRBV24-1; D gene uncertain. The germline CDR1 and CDR2 sequences are KGHDR and SFDVKD. Trimming removed 2 bases at V and 2 bases at J, with 11 bases between. This CDR3 contains 15 residues.

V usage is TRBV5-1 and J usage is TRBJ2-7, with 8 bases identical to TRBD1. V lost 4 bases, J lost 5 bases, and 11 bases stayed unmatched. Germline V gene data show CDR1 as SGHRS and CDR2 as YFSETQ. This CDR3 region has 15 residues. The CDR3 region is CASSRKDREENEQYF. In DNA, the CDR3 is TGCGCCAGCAGCCGTAAGGACAGGGAGGAGAACGAGCAGTACTTC.